This T cell receptor beta chain was profiled in a study of cytomegalovirus exposure and HLA in healthy donors (dated by TCRdb to 2017 to 2019). With regard to the full study: According to an earlier analysis of a few hundred of the donors, roughly 180 million T cells yielded some 110 million unique TCR beta sequences and approximately 300 Gb of sequence data. An early release covering roughly 600 HLA-typed donors comprised about 300 gigabases of sequencing data and around 86 million unique TCR sequences. Of the 350 to 450 genotyped donors, 75% to 85% were placed in the genetic ancestry cluster associated with self-reported Caucasian donors. The study was designed to test whether signatures of past pathogen exposure could be identified by cataloging public T cell receptors. The T cell repertoires of 666 subjects were profiled by immunosequencing and related to cytomegalovirus serostatus. Besides the first cohort of 550 to 750 subjects, a separate validation cohort made up of roughly 130 different subjects was used. To predict cytomegalovirus infection status, the study combined high-throughput TCR immunosequencing, statistical association of individual TCRs with disease status, and machine learning. A later analysis re-examined previously published TCR beta repertoires from around 670 donors and added high-resolution HLA genotyping to investigate patterns of TCR occurrence. Rather than using new phenotypic data, the later analysis identified candidate immune exposures from TCR beta sequences and from how often those sequences occurred across donors. An earlier analysis of 587 of the donors used high-throughput TCR beta sequencing to judge whether each TCR beta V gene segment behaved as functional or pseudogenic. Donor age, sex, ethnicity and CMV serostatus were compiled together with the repertoire data. In a later genetic analysis, genome-wide SNP genotypes for about three fifths of the 666 donors were used, and that subset was treated as a discovery cohort. Every discovery cohort repertoire had been produced on one sequencing platform. Both class I and class II loci were covered by HLA typing, at four-digit resolution. The number of typed donors differed by locus: roughly 629-640 for A, B, C, DRB1 and DQB1; 500 to 550 for DQA1; 606 for DPA1; and 400 to 480 for DPB1. About five DR-DQ haplotypes were treated as single units for association and clustering because of strong linkage in the cohort. Among roughly 370 genotyped donors of the cohort, an average of about 240,000 unique TCR beta nucleotide sequences were sequenced per donor, approximately 20% of them non-productive. Results the study describes overall, beyond this receptor: In both the original and validation cohorts, the classifier was reported to diagnose cytomegalovirus status with high specificity and sensitivity. Most CMV-associated TCR beta chains appeared to be HLA-restricted in a later analysis, and the HLA associations seemed to be driven largely by CMV exposure. Roughly uniform sequencing depth across donors was assumed in presence/absence analyses, although this assumption may not hold. According to a later genetic analysis, donors in an Asian-associated ancestry cluster had fewer N-insertions in productive TCRs than the approximately 630-donor mean. In vitro tests confirmed that a few of the cytomegalovirus-associated TCR beta chains recognize cytomegalovirus antigens. A further reported finding was that TCR beta sequences accurately predicted the HLA-A and HLA-B alleles for most subjects in the first cohort. A later analysis associated 17,000 or so TCR beta sequences with specific HLA alleles at a false discovery rate of 0.05. Most TCR sequences were seen in very few donors, while some public TCRs were found in many individuals. A later analysis found that TCR association rates varied across HLA loci, with DRB1 alleles showing the most associated TCRs and HLA-C alleles the fewest. In a later analysis, HLA-associated TCR beta chains were found to be more clonally expanded and to have lower generation probabilities than equally common non-associated chains. Correlated functional status among segregating V segments might be attributable to linkage disequilibrium, but an unknown experimental factor could not be ruled out. The 87-base-pair reads could not distinguish some IMGT-functional V segments, including TRBV6-2 and TRBV6-3, so those segments were excluded. Over 15 rarely observed V segments, including chromosome 9 orphons, were excluded from the earlier analysis of almost 600 of the donors because counts were too low. A total of 150 to 200 TCR beta chains were listed by the study as associated with cytomegalovirus. The only immune exposure information available for the cohort was CMV serostatus. An association between a missense DCLRE1C variant and V-gene and J-gene trimming of TCR beta chains was found in a later genetic analysis and replicated in an independent cohort. Strong co-occurrence of HLA alleles, especially DR and DQ, made assigning TCR associations to individual alleles difficult. Because HLA typing was missing for some donors at each locus, association tests included only the typed subset. A group of highly shared sequence variants was considered likely to be a technical artifact of the sequencing pipeline. The authors suggested that the approach could potentially be generalized to other disease states and immunological phenotypes. An earlier analysis of around 600 of the donors showed that most TCR beta V segments appeared in productive rearrangements either about 90% or about 30% of the time, which broadly matched IMGT annotations. In this cohort, only TCR beta chains were sequenced, and detectable features were limited by the absence of alpha or paired-chain data. In a later analysis, several top co-occurrence clusters were reported to appear linked to parvovirus B19, influenza, CMV and Epstein-Barr virus.

Concerning this clone itself: It has no known antigen specificity. Within one base of it there is no much larger clone, and no base qualities were kept.

Spanning cysteine to phenylalanine, the CDR3 consists of 17 amino acids. Only the CDR3 DNA is retained, 51 bases long and in frame from the first base. For CDR1 and CDR2, the germline V gene (reference sequence) lists LNHDA and SQIVND. V has 3 bases trimmed and J has 7 bases trimmed; junction bases matching no gene number 6. To prepare the library, the immunoSEQ multiplex PCR assay was applied. For the multiplex PCR, a mixture combining 60 forward primers for TCR Vbeta segments and 13 reverse primers for TCR Jbeta segments was used. A multiplex PCR assay on genomic DNA amplified the CDR3 region of rearranged TCR beta genes. On the Illumina HiSeq System, the amplified TCR beta libraries were sequenced as 87-base-pair reads. The published analysis was carried out like this. A later analysis tallied about 77 million unique TCR beta chains across the 666 repertoires, and approximately 12 million of those chains were shared by two or more donors. Raw reads were error-corrected and collapsed into unique sequences by a nearest-neighbor algorithm in which closely related sequences were merged to remove PCR and sequencing errors. CDR3 sequences were aligned to IMGT reference sequences to assign V, D and J gene segments. For a sequence to be retained, a match of at least six nucleotides was required to both a V gene segment and a J gene segment. A rearrangement counted as productive if the CDR3 had no stop codons and remained in frame with V and J, and every other rearrangement counted as non-productive. CDR3 was defined by IMGT convention, running from the second conserved V-encoded cysteine to the conserved J-encoded phenylalanine. The earlier analysis of about 570 of the donors excluded any sequence lacking an unambiguous match to a single V gene segment. In an earlier analysis of around 590 of the donors, a V segment was called functional when productive rearrangements were above 56.7%, and segregating when the standard deviation between donors exceeded 5%. A statistical classification framework was built for diagnosing cytomegalovirus status from the catalog of TCR beta chain sequences. V and J gene assignment, in a later analysis, came from comparing TCR nucleotide sequences with IMGT/GENE-DB human TR gene sequences. In a later analysis, CDR3 sequences and most-parsimonious VDJ recombination scenarios were assigned using the TCRdist pipeline. In a later analysis, each TCR beta chain was defined by its CDR3 amino acid sequence together with its V-gene family, and reads without a unique V-gene family were excluded. As a way to deal with suspected cross-contamination and a sequencing artifact, a later analysis dropped over 550 nucleotide sequences that were highly shared and had low generation probability. In a later analysis, a clonal expansion index was calculated for each public chain from normalized within-repertoire ranks of inferred template counts. In a later analysis, generation probabilities were computed using a VDJ recombination model fitted to out-of-frame rearrangements, and the results were checked against IGoR. Hypergeometric tests were used in a later analysis to score TCR-TCR, TCR-HLA and TCR-CMV co-occurrence, with a repertoire-size bias correction applied to the TCR pairs. A later analysis estimated false discovery rates by permuting HLA or CMV assignments 20 times. In a later analysis, co-occurring TCRs were grouped using DBSCAN, with TCRdist sequence similarity added in when clustering inside HLA-allele-positive subsets. Co-occurrence clustering excluded repertoires with fewer than 30,000 or more than 120,000 public chains, plus five with anomalous nucleotide sharing. The clones in this table, taken by TCRdb from immuneACCESS, are in-frame only. Not every clone is retained; where verified, under half of the shortfall comes from an unresolved V gene, and the cause of the rest is unknown. That table is the source of V, J and clone size, and D and trimming were worked out from the DNA. The sample data list over 150,000 clones, and just under 80% of these were observed just once. 1.3% of the sample goes to the ten largest clones.

In total, 600 or so healthy bone marrow donors made up the cohort. At the time of sampling, every cohort member was nominally healthy, though immune exposures that went unrecorded were likely present. The donor tested CMV seronegative, placing the donor among the 350 to 400 seronegative members of the cohort. A peripheral blood sample was collected from each donor, and TCR beta sequencing was performed on peripheral blood mononuclear cells. Genomic DNA was extracted from the blood cell samples with the Qiagen DNeasy Blood Extraction Kit. This chain is built from TRBV19 and TRBJ2-1, with 16 bases aligning to TRBD2. Material: PBMCs. The sequence came from a woman aged 50 to 60 in good health and CMV-seronegative. The CDR3 in this case is CASSMGLAGGGPNEQFF. The nucleotides read TGTGCCAGTAGTATGGGACTAGCGGGAGGGGGGCCGAATGAGCAGTTCTTC.